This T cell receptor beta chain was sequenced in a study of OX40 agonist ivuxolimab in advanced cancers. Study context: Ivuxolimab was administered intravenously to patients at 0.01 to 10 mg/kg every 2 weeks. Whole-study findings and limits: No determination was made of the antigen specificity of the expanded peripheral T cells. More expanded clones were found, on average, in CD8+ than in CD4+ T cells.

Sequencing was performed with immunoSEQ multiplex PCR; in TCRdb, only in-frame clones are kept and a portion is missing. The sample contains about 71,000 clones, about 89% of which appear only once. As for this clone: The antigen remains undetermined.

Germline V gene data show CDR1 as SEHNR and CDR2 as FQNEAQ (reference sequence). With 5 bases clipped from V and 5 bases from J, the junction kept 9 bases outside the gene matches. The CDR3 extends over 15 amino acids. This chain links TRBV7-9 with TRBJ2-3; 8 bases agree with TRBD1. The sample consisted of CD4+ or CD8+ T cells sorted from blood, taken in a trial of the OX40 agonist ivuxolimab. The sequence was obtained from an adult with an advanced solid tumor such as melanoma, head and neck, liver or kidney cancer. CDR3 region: CASSPGQGLIDTQYF. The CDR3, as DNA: TGTGCCAGCAGCCCAGGACAGGGTTTAATAGATACGCAGTATTTT.